This entry features one T cell receptor beta chain sequence. The data are from a study of blood T cell repertoires in COVID-19. Per the germline V gene, CDR1 is SGHRS and CDR2 is YFSETQ. This CDR3 has 13 residues. V was trimmed by 0 bases and J by 5 bases, leaving 8 bases between them. Per the original methods: Reference gene primer amplification gave nucleated cell count estimates. Here immunoSEQ multiplex PCR was the method, and the copy in TCRdb shows in-frame clones only, minus some. V, J and clone size were drawn from that table, and D and trimming were deduced from the DNA. The data hold more than 150,000 clones, with approximately 90% observed a single time. Allocation to cohorts depended on clinical history reported by the participants.

This rearrangement joins TRBV5-1 to TRBJ1-1; no clear D. The receptor was derived from a woman aged 25 to 39 who had recovered from COVID-19. Specimen: PBMCs or T cells enriched from blood (not recorded which). The CDR3 coding sequence is TGCGCCAGCAGCTTGGACAGCCGGACTGAAGCTTTCTTT. Its translation: CASSLDSRTEAFF. The full variable domain, its missing parts supplied by reference TRBV5-1 and TRBJ1-1, is KAGVTQTPRYLIKTRGQQVTLSCSPISGHRSVSWYQQTPGQGLQFLFEYFSETQRNKGNFPGRFSGRQFSNSRSEMNVSTLELGDSALYLCASSLDSRTEAFFGQGTRLTVV.